What follows are 27 T cell receptor beta chains derived from one specimen sequenced in a study of response to subunit inactivated influenza vaccine. Each CDR3 protein gets one entry after TCRdb re-called the RT-PCR reads with MiXCR. The profile shows roughly 700,000 distinct CDR3 sequences, more than 11% of them singletons. Sequencing used PBMCs from blood, obtained roughly 2 weeks before vaccination. The receptors were sampled from a man aged 50-59 years who received an inactivated influenza vaccine.

This clonotype was detected only a few times. The rearrangement links TRBV5-1 to TRBJ1-5, with D possibly matching TRBD1 (6 bases). Trimming took off 4 bases at V and 0 bases at J, with 14 bases between the two ends. Germline loops: CDR1 SGHRS, CDR2 YFSETQ. The CDR3 extends over 16 amino acids. CDR3 protein: CASSLGQSNSNQPQHF. CDR3 DNA sequence: TGCGCCAGCAGCCTCGGACAGAGCAATAGCAATCAGCCCCAGCATTTT.

The sample holds one count of this clonotype. The CDR3 region is CASSATLVPGANVLTF. The CDR3 region has the DNA TGTGCCAGCAGCGCAACCTTGGTCCCTGGGGCCAACGTCCTGACTTTC. The genes are TRBV28 and TRBJ2-6; D is undetermined. Germline assignment: CDR1 MDHEN and CDR2 SYDVKM. With 6 bases removed from V and 2 bases from J, the gap between germline ends came to 14 bases. The CDR3 is 16 amino acids.

The chain couples TRBV10-3 to TRBJ1-1; D unclear. V was shortened by 6 bases and J by 6 bases, with 17 bases between the two germline ends. There are 14 residues in the CDR3. Germline CDR1 and CDR2: ENHRY and SYGVKD. CDR3 bases: TGTGCCATCAGAACGGGGAGGCAGACTCCTGAAGCTTTCTTT. It yields the protein CAIRTGRQTPEAFF.

This clonotype was picked up a small number of times. This chain links TRBV5-1 with TRBJ1-1; TRBD1 might be the D (5 bases). From germline, CDR1 is SGHRS and CDR2 YFSETQ. The ends were cut back, 0 bases at V and 4 bases at J, with 10 bases in the middle. CDR3 length: 14 residues. CDR3 region: CASSLVAGLTEAFF. The CDR3 region has the DNA TGCGCCAGCAGCTTGGTTGCGGGGCTCACTGAAGCTTTCTTT.

J is TRBJ2-1 and V is TRBV9, with 11 nucleotides matching TRBD2. Losses at the gene ends were 1 base for V and 3 bases for J; bases not matched to a gene: 3. Germline assignment: CDR1 SGDLS and CDR2 YYNGEE. This CDR3 spans 16 amino acids. CDR3 bases: TGTGCCAGCAGCGTACCCGGACTAGCGGGCTACAATGAGCAGTTCTTC. As protein: CASSVPGLAGYNEQFF.

As DNA, the CDR3 is TGTGCCAGCAGCTTTGGGCGGGATGCGACCCAGTACTTC. Translating gives CASSFGRDATQYF. The gene calls are TRBV14 and TRBJ2-5; weak D call: TRBD2 (6 bases). CDR1 is SGHDN and CDR2 is FVKESK in the germline V gene. V shed 5 bases and J shed 7 bases, with 14 bases lying between them. The length of the CDR3 is 13 residues.

The V call is TRBV9, the J call TRBJ2-4; the D call may be TRBD1 or TRBD2 (5 bases each). Germline CDR1 is SGDLS and CDR2 is YYNGEE. The CDR3 sequence is 18 residues long. V was shortened by 8 bases and J by 1 base, with 25 bases between the two germline ends. The CDR3, as DNA: TGTGCCAGAGCCTTTCCAGCGCCCTTAGAGGGGGCCAAAAACATTCAGTACTTC. This gives the protein CARAFPAPLEGAKNIQYF.

This clonotype was seen only a few times. This chain links TRBV3-1 with TRBJ1-1, with D possibly matching TRBD1 (6 bases). V was trimmed by 4 bases and J by 6 bases, leaving 15 bases between them. The CDR3 is 14 residues long. Germline lookup yields CDR1 LGHDT and CDR2 YNNKEL (reference sequence). CDR3 coding DNA: TGTGCCAGCAGCCGACCAGGGGCGCAAGCTGAAGCTTTCTTT. Translating gives CASSRPGAQAEAFF.

This clonotype has only a few counts. The chain uses TRBV6-1 and TRBJ2-2; D is uncertain. CDR3 size: 15 residues. Germline values: CDR1 MNHNS, CDR2 SASEGT. Trimming shortened V by 2 bases and J by 4 bases, and 11 bases separated the two germline ends. CDR3 nucleotides: TGTGCCAGCAGTGAAATGTGGATCTCCACCGGGGAGCTGTTTTTT. It translates to CASSEMWISTGELFF.

The chain carries TRBV12-3 or TRBV12-4 and TRBJ2-7, with 8 nucleotides matching TRBD2. J lost 6 bases, V lost 6 bases, and 13 bases had no gene match. The CDR3 is made up of 15 amino acids. The CDR3 DNA reads TGTGCCAGCAGCGGGGGGGCTAGCGGGTCTTTCGAGCAGTACTTC. Amino acid sequence: CASSGGASGSFEQYF.

This clonotype was counted many times. This rearrangement joins TRBV3-1 to TRBJ2-1; TRBD2 aligns across 15 bases. The germline V gene encodes CDR1 LGHDT and CDR2 YNNKEL (reference sequence). This CDR3 region has 14 residues. V was clipped by 5 bases and J by 13 bases; unmatched bases: 6. DNA of the CDR3: TGTGCCAGCAGCGGTGGACTAGCGGGGGGGATTCAGTTCTTC. Translation: CASSGGLAGGIQFF.

CDR3 sequence: CASSQGLDPGEKLFF. Here the CDR3 DNA reads TGTGCCAGCAGCCAGGGCCTTGACCCGGGTGAAAAACTGTTTTTT. The chain joins TRBV7-9 to TRBJ1-4; tentatively, D is TRBD1 (5 bases). Trimming cost V 5 bases and J 7 bases, with 17 bases left between them. This CDR3 spans 15 amino acids. Germline V gives CDR1 SEHNR, CDR2 FQNEAQ (reference sequence). The entire variable domain, with the rest obtained from reference TRBV7-9 and TRBJ1-4, is as follows: DTGVSQNPRHKITKRGQNVTFRCDPISEHNRLYWYRQTLGQGPEFLTYFQNEAQLEKSRLLSDRFSAERPKGSFSTLEIQRTEQGDSAMYLCASSQGLDPGEKLFFGSGTQLSVL.

This clonotype was detected a few times. V and J are TRBV11-2 and TRBJ2-6, with a possible D match to TRBD1 (6 bases). The CDR3 consists of 17 residues. In germline, CDR1 is SGHAT, CDR2 FQNNGV. The V and J ends lost 0 bases and 2 bases respectively, with 11 bases between them. CDR3 sequence: CASSLDIQGTGANVLTF. Here the CDR3 DNA reads TGTGCCAGCAGCTTAGATATACAGGGCACTGGGGCCAACGTCCTGACTTTC.

This clonotype was recorded at least ten times. The chain employs TRBV24-1 and TRBJ1-5; D is unclear. Trimming cost V 2 bases and J 1 base, with 2 bases left between them. This CDR3 contains 13 residues. Germline assignment: CDR1 KGHDR and CDR2 SFDVKD. The CDR3 loop reads CATSDYSNQPQHF. CDR3 nucleotides: TGTGCCACCAGTGATTACAGCAATCAGCCCCAGCATTTT.

This clonotype was seen ten or more times. The chain couples TRBV6-2 or TRBV6-3 to TRBJ2-2, with unresolved D. CDR3 length: 12 amino acids. Germline values: CDR1 MNHEY, CDR2 SVGEGT. The V and J ends lost 6 bases and 1 base respectively, with 3 bases between them. CDR3 DNA: TGTGCCAGCAGGCAGAACACCGGGGAGCTGTTTTTT. This translates into CASRQNTGELFF.

This clonotype was seen at least ten times. V is TRBV29-1 and J is TRBJ2-3; 7 bases match TRBD2. There are 13 residues in the CDR3. The V gene end was trimmed by 4 bases and the J gene end by 6 bases; junction bases not matched to a gene: 7. Germline CDR1 reads SQVTM; CDR2 reads ANQGSEA. This chain's CDR3 is CSVASLGGDTQYF. The CDR3 DNA reads TGCAGCGTTGCTTCCCTGGGGGGGGATACGCAGTATTTT.

The rearrangement links TRBV28 to TRBJ1-6, with TRBD1 identical over 7 bases. The CDR3 covers 15 residues. The J segment lost 8 bases and the V segment lost 5 bases, leaving 9 bases of the junction unmatched. CDR1 MDHEN and CDR2 SYDVKM come from the germline V gene. Here the CDR3 reads CASSLRGGRHSPLHF. CDR3 coding DNA: TGTGCCAGCAGTCTCAGGGGGGGGCGGCATTCACCCCTCCACTTT.

CDR3 residues: CASGQAGGWSTDTQYF. CDR3 DNA sequence: TGTGCCAGCGGCCAGGCGGGGGGCTGGAGTACAGATACGCAGTATTTT. The chain links TRBV6-1 to TRBJ2-3; TRBD2 agrees at 8 bases. J was trimmed by 3 bases and V by 8 bases; bases with no gene match: 13. CDR1 is MNHNS and CDR2 is SASEGT in the germline V gene. This CDR3 is built from 16 residues.

This sequence joins TRBV3-1 and TRBJ2-6, with D possibly TRBD2 on 5 matching bases. CDR1 and CDR2 from the germline V gene are LGHDT and YNNKEL (reference sequence). This CDR3 is 15 amino acids long. V lost 5 bases to trimming and J lost 1 base, with 9 bases between them. In DNA form, the CDR3 reads TGTGCCAGCAGCATAACTAGTTCTGGGGCCAACGTCCTGACTTTC. It is translated as CASSITSSGANVLTF.

The J gene is TRBJ1-1, the V gene TRBV29-1; possible D gene TRBD1, 6 bases. Germline assignment: CDR1 SQVTM and CDR2 ANQGSEA. V was trimmed by 6 bases and J by 1 base, leaving 12 bases between them. The CDR3 is made up of 13 amino acids. The CDR3 spells CSVTQGRNTEAFF. In DNA, the CDR3 is TGCAGCGTGACTCAGGGGAGGAACACTGAAGCTTTCTTT.

The J gene is TRBJ2-1, the V gene TRBV2; 8 bases are a match to TRBD2. The germline CDR1 and CDR2 sequences are SNHLY and FYNNEI. The CDR3 spans 15 residues. The trim removed 0 bases at V and 6 bases at J, leaving 4 bases unmatched. CDR3 sequence reads: CASSEAGTRGNEQFF. In nucleotides, the CDR3 is TGTGCCAGCAGTGAAGCCGGGACTAGGGGCAATGAGCAGTTCTTC.

The chain employs TRBV14 and TRBJ2-1; 15 nucleotides match TRBD2. CDR3 size: 17 residues. Germline CDR1 SGHDN, CDR2 FVKESK. J was trimmed by 6 bases and V by 4 bases; bases with no gene match: 7. In nucleotides, the CDR3 is TGTGCCAGCAGCCGTGGGACTAGCGGGAGGTTTCTCAATGAGCAGTTCTTC. Amino acids: CASSRGTSGRFLNEQFF.

This clonotype was seen many times. The chain uses TRBV30 and TRBJ1-2; the D is unclear. Germline lookup yields CDR1 GTSNPN and CDR2 SVGIG (reference sequence). V was trimmed by 0 bases and J by 4 bases, leaving 9 bases between them. CDR3 length: 13 amino acids. The CDR3 DNA follows: TGTGCCTGGAGTGTAGGTGGGATCTATGGCTACACCTTC. Its protein is CAWSVGGIYGYTF.

In its sample, this clonotype was seen once. The rearrangement links TRBV5-5 to TRBJ2-5; the D gene is possibly TRBD2 (7 bases). The germline V and J ends were trimmed by 4 bases and 5 bases, with 18 bases remaining between them. Germline CDR1 reads SGHKS; CDR2 reads YYEKEE (reference sequence). CDR3 length: 15 amino acids. The CDR3 spells CASSPGGGASETQYF. For the CDR3, the DNA is TGTGCCAGCAGCCCCGGAGGGGGGGCGAGTGAGACCCAGTACTTC.

This clonotype appeared a few times. V and J are TRBV5-1 and TRBJ1-2; 10 bases are shared with TRBD1. The V segment lost 3 bases and the J segment 4 bases; nucleotides outside the gene matches: 15. Germline CDR1 SGHRS, CDR2 YFSETQ. The CDR3 spans 18 residues. CDR3 in amino acids: CASSYQPGTGEVVYGYTF. Here the CDR3 DNA reads TGCGCCAGCAGCTATCAACCCGGGACAGGGGAAGTTGTCTATGGCTACACCTTC. Full variable domain (rest looked up from reference TRBV5-1 and TRBJ1-2): KAGVTQTPRYLIKTRGQQVTLSCSPISGHRSVSWYQQTPGQGLQFLFEYFSETQRNKGNFPGRFSGRQFSNSRSEMNVSTLELGDSALYLCASSYQPGTGEVVYGYTFGSGTRLTVV.

The J gene is TRBJ2-1, the V gene TRBV7-2; D gene uncertain. Between the trimmed V and J ends, which lost 4 bases and 9 bases, there was a span of 13 bases. The CDR3 extends over 13 amino acids. CDR1 is SGHTA, CDR2 FQGNSA, per germline. This CDR3 reads CASSSRPNTEQFF. As DNA, the CDR3 is TGTGCCAGCAGCTCACGACCAAACACTGAGCAGTTCTTC. Using reference TRBV7-2 and TRBJ2-1 for the parts outside the CDR3, the full variable domain is GAGVSQSPSNKVTEKGKDVELRCDPISGHTALYWYRQSLGQGLEFLIYFQGNSAPDKSGLPSDRFSAERTGGSVSTLTIQRTQQEDSAVYLCASSSRPNTEQFFGPGTRLTVL.

This clonotype has just a few counts. The chain carries TRBV10-3 and TRBJ2-1; TRBD2 matches at 13 bases. V was pared by 7 bases and J by 14 bases, with 11 bases of the junction left unmatched. Germline-derived CDR1 and CDR2 are ENHRY and SYGVKD. The CDR3 loop spans 14 amino acids. The CDR3 region is CAIKLAGGPGQKFF. The CDR3 DNA follows: TGTGCCATCAAACTAGCGGGAGGGCCGGGGCAGAAGTTCTTC.